The following is a TCR beta chain sequence with its context. Antigen unknown. This specimen comes from a study of Tregs in tolerant kidney transplant recipients. General study results and limits: Nucleotide sequences could not be compared across some patients' samples due to primer changes.

The nonmyeloablative bone marrow transplants came from related graft donors, with transient mixed chimerism. Method: immunoSEQ multiplex PCR; TCRdb's copy keeps in-frame clones and lacks some. This table holds roughly 50,000 clones, more than 70% found once. Germline CDR1 is MGHRA and CDR2 is YSYEKL. V lost 3 bases, J lost 6 bases, and 12 bases lay in between. This CDR3 contains 13 residues. This sequence originates from a human patient who received a combined kidney and bone marrow transplant. Some T cells may have come from the graft donor. The source was CD8+ T cells from blood (PBMCs), collected 12 months after the transplant. This sequence joins TRBV4-1 and TRBJ2-7; D remains ambiguous. CDR3 nucleotide sequence: TGCGCCAGCAGCCAGATTTTAGCTTCCGAGCAGTACTTC. Amino acid sequence: CASSQILASEQYF.